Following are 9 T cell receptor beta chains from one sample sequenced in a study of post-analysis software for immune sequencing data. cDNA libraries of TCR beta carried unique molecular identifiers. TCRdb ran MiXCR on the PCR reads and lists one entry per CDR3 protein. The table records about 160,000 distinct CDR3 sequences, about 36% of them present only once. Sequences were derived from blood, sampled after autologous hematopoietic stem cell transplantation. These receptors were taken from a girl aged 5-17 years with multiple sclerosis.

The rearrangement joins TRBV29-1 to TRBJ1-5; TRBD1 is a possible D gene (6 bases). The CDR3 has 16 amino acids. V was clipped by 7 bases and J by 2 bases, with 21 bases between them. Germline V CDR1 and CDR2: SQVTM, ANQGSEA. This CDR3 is CSGGHLRPRRNQPQHF. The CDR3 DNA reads TGCAGCGGGGGACATCTGCGGCCCCGGCGCAATCAGCCCCAGCATTTT.

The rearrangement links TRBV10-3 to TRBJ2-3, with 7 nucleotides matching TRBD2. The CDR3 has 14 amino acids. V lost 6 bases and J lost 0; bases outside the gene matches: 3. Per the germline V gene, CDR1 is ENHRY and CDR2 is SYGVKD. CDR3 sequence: CAIRDSGSTDTQYF. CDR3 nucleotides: TGTGCCATCAGGGATAGCGGGAGCACAGATACGCAGTATTTT.

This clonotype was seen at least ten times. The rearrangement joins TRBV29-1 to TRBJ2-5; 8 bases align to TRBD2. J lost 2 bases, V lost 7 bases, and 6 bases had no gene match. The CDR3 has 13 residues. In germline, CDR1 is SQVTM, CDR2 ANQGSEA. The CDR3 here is CSAVGLGQETQYF. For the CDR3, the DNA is TGCAGCGCTGTGGGACTAGGTCAAGAGACCCAGTACTTC.

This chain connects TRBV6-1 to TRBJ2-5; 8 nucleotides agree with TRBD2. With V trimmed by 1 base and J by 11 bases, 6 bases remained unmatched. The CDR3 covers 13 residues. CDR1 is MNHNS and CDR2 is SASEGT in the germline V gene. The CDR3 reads CASSEGTSFWQYF. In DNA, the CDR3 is TGTGCCAGCAGTGAAGGGACTAGCTTTTGGCAGTACTTC.

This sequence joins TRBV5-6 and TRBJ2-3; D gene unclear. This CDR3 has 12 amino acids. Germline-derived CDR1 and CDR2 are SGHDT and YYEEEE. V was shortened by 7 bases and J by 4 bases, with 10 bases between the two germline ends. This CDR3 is CASQGSPDTQYF. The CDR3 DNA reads TGTGCCAGCCAAGGTTCCCCAGATACGCAGTATTTT.

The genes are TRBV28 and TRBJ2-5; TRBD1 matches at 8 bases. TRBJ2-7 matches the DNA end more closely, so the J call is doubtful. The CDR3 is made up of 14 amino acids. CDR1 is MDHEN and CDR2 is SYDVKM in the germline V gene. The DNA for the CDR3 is TGTGCCAGCAGCCCCAGGGGGCGATATTACGAGCAGTACTTC. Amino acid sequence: CASSPRGRYYEQYF.

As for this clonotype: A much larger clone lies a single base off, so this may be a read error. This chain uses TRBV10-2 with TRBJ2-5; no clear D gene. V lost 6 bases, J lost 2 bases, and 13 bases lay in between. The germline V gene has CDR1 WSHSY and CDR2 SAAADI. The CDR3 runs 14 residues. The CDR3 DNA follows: TGCGCCAGCAGGGATTCGGACGGTCAAGAGACCCAGTACTTC. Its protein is CASRDSDGQETQYF.

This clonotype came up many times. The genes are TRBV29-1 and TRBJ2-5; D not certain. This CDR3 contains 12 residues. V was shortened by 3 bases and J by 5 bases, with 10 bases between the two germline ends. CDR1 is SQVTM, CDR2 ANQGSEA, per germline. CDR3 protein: CSVDWSEETQYF. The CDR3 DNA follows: TGCAGCGTTGATTGGTCGGAGGAGACCCAGTACTTC.

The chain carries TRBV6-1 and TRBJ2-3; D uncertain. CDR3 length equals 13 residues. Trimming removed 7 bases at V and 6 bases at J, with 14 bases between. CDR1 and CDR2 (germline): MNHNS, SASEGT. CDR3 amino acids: CASIYGSTDTQYF. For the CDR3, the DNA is TGTGCCAGCATTTATGGTTCCACGGATACGCAGTATTTT.